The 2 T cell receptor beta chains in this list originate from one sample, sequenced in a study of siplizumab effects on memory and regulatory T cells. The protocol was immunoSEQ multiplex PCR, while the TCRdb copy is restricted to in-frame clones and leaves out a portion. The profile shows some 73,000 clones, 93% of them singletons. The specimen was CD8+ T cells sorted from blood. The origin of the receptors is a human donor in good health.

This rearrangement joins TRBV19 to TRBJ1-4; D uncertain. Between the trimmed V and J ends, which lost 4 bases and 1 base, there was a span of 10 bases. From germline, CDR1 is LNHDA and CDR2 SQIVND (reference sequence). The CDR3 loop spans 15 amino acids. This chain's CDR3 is CASSSMELTNEKLFF. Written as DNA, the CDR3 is TGTGCCAGTAGTAGCATGGAGTTAACTAATGAAAAACTGTTTTTT.

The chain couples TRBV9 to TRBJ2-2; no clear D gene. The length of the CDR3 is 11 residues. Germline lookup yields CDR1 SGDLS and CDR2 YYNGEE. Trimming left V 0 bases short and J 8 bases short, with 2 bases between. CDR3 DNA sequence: TGTGCCAGCAGCGTAGGGGGGGAGCTGTTTTTT. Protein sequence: CASSVGGELFF.